The sequence of this T cell receptor beta chain was determined in a study of control samples from healthy donors and cancer patients. Germline V gene data show CDR1 as SGHDT and CDR2 as YYEEEE. The CDR3 contains 12 residues. This clone appeared a single time. Its ends do not fully match the called genes, so a read error is possible. Clones were read by immunoSEQ multiplex PCR, and TCRdb kept only the in-frame ones, dropping some. There are some 150,000 clones in the sample; approximately 92% occur only once, and roughly 4.3% lies in the top ten. The sample taken for sequencing was blood. This receptor was taken from a woman aged 55-69 years in good health. V is TRBV5-6 and J is TRBJ2-3; 8 bases fit TRBD2. The CDR3 DNA follows: TGTGCCAGCAGCTACGGGACTAGAGAGCTTAAATTT. It specifies CASSYGTRELKF. Together with reference TRBV5-6 and TRBJ2-3, the CDR3 gives the full variable domain: DAGVTQSPTHLIKTRGQQVTLRCSPKSGHDTVSWYQQALGQGPQFIFQYYEEEERQRGNFPDRFSGHQFPNYSSELNVNALLLGDSALYLCASSYGTRELKFGPGTRLTVL.